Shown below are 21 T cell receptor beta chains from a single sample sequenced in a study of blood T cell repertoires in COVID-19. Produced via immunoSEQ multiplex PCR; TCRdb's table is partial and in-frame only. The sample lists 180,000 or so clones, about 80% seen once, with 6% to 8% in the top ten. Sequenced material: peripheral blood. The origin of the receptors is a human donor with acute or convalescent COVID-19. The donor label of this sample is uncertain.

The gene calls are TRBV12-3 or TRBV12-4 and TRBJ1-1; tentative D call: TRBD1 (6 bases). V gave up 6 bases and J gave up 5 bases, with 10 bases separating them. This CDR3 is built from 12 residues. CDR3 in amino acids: CASRPGATEAFF. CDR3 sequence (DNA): TGTGCCAGCAGACCAGGGGCGACTGAAGCTTTCTTT.

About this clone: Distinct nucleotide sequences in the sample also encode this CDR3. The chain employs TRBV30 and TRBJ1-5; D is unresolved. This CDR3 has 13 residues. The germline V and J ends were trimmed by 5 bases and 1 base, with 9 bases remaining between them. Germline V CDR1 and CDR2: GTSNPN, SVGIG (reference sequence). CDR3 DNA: TGTGCCTGGTCACTGCCGAGCAATCAGCCCCAGCATTTT. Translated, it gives CAWSLPSNQPQHF.

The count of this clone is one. The CDR3 protein is CASSIATGVSGNTIYF. The CDR3 DNA reads TGTGCCAGTAGTATCGCTACAGGGGTGTCTGGAAACACCATATATTTT. This sequence joins TRBV19 and TRBJ1-3, with TRBD1 identical over 7 bases. The CDR3 is 16 amino acids. V lost 3 bases and J lost 1; bases outside the gene matches: 6. Germline V gives CDR1 LNHDA, CDR2 SQIVND (reference sequence).

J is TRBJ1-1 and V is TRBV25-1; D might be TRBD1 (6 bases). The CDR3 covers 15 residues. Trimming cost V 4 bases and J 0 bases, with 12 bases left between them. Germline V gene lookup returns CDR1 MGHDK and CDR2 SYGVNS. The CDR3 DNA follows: TGTGCCAGCAGTGTGCCGGGACATTTGAACACTGAAGCTTTCTTT. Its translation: CASSVPGHLNTEAFF.

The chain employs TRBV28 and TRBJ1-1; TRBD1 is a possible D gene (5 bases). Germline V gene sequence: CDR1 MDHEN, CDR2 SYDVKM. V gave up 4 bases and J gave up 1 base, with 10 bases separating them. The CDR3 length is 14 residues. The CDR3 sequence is CASSSDGGNTEAFF. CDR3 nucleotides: TGTGCCAGCAGTTCCGACGGGGGGAACACTGAAGCTTTCTTT.

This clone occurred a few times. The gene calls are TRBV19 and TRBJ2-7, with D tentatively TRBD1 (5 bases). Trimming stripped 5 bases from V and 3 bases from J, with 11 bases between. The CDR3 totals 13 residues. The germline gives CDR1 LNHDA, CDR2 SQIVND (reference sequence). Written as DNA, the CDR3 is TGTGCCAGTAGTTCAGGGAAGTTCTACGAGCAGTACTTC. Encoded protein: CASSSGKFYEQYF.

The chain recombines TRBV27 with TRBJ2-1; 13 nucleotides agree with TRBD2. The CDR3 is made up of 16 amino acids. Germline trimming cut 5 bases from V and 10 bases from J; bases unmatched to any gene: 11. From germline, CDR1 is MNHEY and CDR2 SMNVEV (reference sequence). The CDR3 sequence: CASSTFPGLAGKEQFF. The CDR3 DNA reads TGTGCCAGCAGTACCTTTCCGGGACTAGCGGGAAAAGAGCAGTTCTTC.

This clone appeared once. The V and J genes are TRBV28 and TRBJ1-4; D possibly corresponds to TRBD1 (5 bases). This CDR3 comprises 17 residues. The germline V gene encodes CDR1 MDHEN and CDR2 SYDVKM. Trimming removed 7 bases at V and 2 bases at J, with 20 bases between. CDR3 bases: TGTGCCAGCAAAATTTCGGGCAGGGTGGGGACTAATGAAAAACTGTTTTTT. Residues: CASKISGRVGTNEKLFF.

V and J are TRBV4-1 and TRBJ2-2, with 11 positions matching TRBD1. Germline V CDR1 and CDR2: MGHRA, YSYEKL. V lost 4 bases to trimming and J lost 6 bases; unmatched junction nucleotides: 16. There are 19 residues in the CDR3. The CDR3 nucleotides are TGCGCCAGCAGCCGAAGCCGTTTGGACAGGGGGCGCCTCGCCGGGGAGCTGTTTTTT. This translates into CASSRSRLDRGRLAGELFF.

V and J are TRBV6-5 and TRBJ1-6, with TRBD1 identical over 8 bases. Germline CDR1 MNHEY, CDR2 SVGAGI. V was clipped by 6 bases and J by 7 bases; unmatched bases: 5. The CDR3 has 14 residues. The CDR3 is CASRLTGVNSPLHF. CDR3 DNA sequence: TGTGCCAGCAGGCTGACAGGGGTAAATTCACCCCTCCACTTT.

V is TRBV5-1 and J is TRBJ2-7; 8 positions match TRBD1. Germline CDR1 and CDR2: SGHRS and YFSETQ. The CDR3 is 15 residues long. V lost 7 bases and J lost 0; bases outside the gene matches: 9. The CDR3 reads CASGGGTGDSYEQYF. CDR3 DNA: TGCGCCAGCGGTGGGGGGACAGGAGACTCCTACGAGCAGTACTTC.

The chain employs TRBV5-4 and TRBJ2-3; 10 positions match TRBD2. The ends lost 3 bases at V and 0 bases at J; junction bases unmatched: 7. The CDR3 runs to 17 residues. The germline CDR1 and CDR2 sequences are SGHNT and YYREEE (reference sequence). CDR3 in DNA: TGTGCCAGCAGCTCCCCACTAGCGGGGCTAAGCACAGATACGCAGTATTTT. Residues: CASSSPLAGLSTDTQYF.

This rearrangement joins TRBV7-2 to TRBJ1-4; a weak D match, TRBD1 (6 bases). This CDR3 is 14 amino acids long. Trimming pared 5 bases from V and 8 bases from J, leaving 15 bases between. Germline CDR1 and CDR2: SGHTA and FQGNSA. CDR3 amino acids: CASSLQRGGEKLFF. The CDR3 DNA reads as TGTGCCAGCAGCCTCCAGCGGGGGGGCGAAAAACTGTTTTTT.

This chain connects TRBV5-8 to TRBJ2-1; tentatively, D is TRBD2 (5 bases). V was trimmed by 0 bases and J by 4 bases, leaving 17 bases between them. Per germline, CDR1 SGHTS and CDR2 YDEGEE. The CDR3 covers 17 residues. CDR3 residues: CASSLARGGELYNEQFF. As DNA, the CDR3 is TGTGCCAGCAGCTTGGCCCGGGGTGGGGAACTTTACAATGAGCAGTTCTTC.

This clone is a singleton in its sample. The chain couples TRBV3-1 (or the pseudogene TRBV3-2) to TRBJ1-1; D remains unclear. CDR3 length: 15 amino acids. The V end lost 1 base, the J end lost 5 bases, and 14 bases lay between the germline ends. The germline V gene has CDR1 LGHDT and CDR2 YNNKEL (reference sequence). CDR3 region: CASSQAGGLGTEAFF. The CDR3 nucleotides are TGTGCCAGCAGCCAAGCCGGAGGTCTAGGTACTGAAGCTTTCTTT.

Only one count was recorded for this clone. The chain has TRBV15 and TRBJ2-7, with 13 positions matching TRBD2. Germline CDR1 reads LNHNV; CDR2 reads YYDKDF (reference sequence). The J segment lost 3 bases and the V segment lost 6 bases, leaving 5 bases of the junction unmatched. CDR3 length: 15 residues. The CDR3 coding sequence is TGTGCCACCAGTCGGACTAGCGGGAGCCTCTACGAGCAGTACTTC. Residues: CATSRTSGSLYEQYF.

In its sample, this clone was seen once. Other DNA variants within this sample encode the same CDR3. The chain's CDR3 is CASSPTGNTEAFF. Here the CDR3 DNA reads TGTGCCAGCAGCCCGACAGGCAACACTGAAGCTTTCTTT. J is TRBJ1-1 and V is TRBV7-9, with a tentative D call TRBD1 (6 bases). Germline CDR1 is SEHNR and CDR2 is FQNEAQ (reference sequence). CDR3 size: 13 residues. V was pared by 5 bases and J by 2 bases, with 9 bases between.

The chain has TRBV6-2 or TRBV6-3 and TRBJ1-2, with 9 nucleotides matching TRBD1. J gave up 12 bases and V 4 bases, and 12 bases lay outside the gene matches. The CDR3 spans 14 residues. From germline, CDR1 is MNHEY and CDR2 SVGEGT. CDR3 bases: TGTGCCAGCAGTTCCGTACAGGGGGCCCCATCGGACACCTTC. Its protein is CASSSVQGAPSDTF.

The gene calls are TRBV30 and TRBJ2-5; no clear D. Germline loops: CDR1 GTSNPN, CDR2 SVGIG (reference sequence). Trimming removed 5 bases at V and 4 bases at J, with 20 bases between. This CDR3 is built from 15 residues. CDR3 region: CAWAPGGAMLETQYF. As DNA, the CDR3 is TGTGCCTGGGCCCCTGGCGGAGCCATGCTAGAGACCCAGTACTTC.

The CDR3 spells CASSQGWQGLYEQYF. In DNA, the CDR3 is TGTGCCAGCAGCCAAGGCTGGCAGGGACTCTACGAGCAGTACTTC. The chain employs TRBV3-1 (or the pseudogene TRBV3-2) and TRBJ2-7, with D possibly being TRBD2 (6 bases). Trimming pared 1 base from V and 3 bases from J, leaving 13 bases between. The CDR3 extends over 15 amino acids. The germline V gene encodes CDR1 LGHDT and CDR2 YNNKEL (reference sequence).

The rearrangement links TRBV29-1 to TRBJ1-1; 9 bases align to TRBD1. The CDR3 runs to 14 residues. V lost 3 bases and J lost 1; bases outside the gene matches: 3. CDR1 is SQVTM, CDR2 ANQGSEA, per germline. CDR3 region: CSVEGTGKNTEAFF. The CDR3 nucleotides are TGCAGCGTTGAGGGGACAGGGAAGAACACTGAAGCTTTCTTT.